These 19 T cell receptor beta chains were all obtained from the same sample, sequenced in a study of cytomegalovirus exposure and HLA in healthy donors. Vbeta (60) and Jbeta (13) primers were used in the PCR. Sequencing used immunoSEQ multiplex PCR; TCRdb keeps in-frame clones, though not all of them. This table has some 190,000 clones, over 70% appearing once. The sequencing input was PBMCs. The receptors shown here come from a man aged 25-45 years in good health and CMV-seronegative.

This clone came up once. The chain is built from TRBV28 and TRBJ1-2, with TRBD1 matching over 8 bases. The V gene end was trimmed by 6 bases and the J gene end by 6 bases; junction bases not matched to a gene: 3. The CDR3 loop spans 12 amino acids. The germline V gene has CDR1 MDHEN and CDR2 SYDVKM. The DNA of the CDR3 is TGTGCCAGCAGACAACAGGGGGATGGCTACACCTTC. This translates into CASRQQGDGYTF.

This clone was recorded once. The gene calls are TRBV4-1 and TRBJ2-2; TRBD1 is a possible D gene (5 bases). The CDR3 loop spans 15 amino acids. CDR1 MGHRA and CDR2 YSYEKL come from the germline V gene. Trimming removed 4 bases from V and 6 bases from J, with 15 bases in between. The CDR3 region is CASSRLYQGPGELFF. Here the CDR3 DNA reads TGCGCCAGCAGCCGCCTATACCAGGGTCCCGGGGAGCTGTTTTTT.

The chain carries TRBV5-1 and TRBJ2-1; D perhaps matches TRBD1 (7 bases). The CDR3 extends over 17 amino acids. Germline V gives CDR1 SGHRS, CDR2 YFSETQ. V shed 5 bases and J shed 8 bases, with 26 bases lying between them. The CDR3 sequence is CASSFERGTDLNDEQFF. The CDR3 DNA follows: TGCGCCAGCAGTTTCGAGCGCGGGACAGATCTGAATGATGAGCAGTTCTTC.

The gene calls are TRBV5-1 and TRBJ2-1, with D perhaps TRBD2 (5 bases). V lost 4 bases to trimming and J lost 5 bases, with 7 bases between them. Per the germline V gene, CDR1 is SGHRS and CDR2 is YFSETQ. The CDR3 runs 12 residues. The CDR3 region has the DNA TGCGCCAGCAGCCGGGGAAACAATGAGCAGTTCTTC. Translation gives CASSRGNNEQFF.

With respect to this clone: This CDR3 is also generated by other DNA sequences in the sample. V is TRBV7-9 and J is TRBJ2-3; D call uncertain. The germline V gene encodes CDR1 SEHNR and CDR2 FQNEAQ (reference sequence). The V end lost 0 bases, the J end lost 0 bases, and 4 bases lay between the germline ends. The CDR3 runs 14 residues. This chain's CDR3 is CASSLALSTDTQYF. The CDR3 DNA reads as TGTGCCAGCAGCTTAGCTCTCAGCACAGATACGCAGTATTTT.

J is TRBJ1-4 and V is TRBV28; 7 nucleotides agree with TRBD1. Germline lookup yields CDR1 MDHEN and CDR2 SYDVKM. This CDR3 spans 14 amino acids. Trimming cost V 7 bases and J 7 bases; bases outside gene matches: 9. The CDR3 loop is CASTLFDRAEKLFF. CDR3 coding DNA: TGTGCCAGCACCTTATTCGACAGGGCTGAAAAACTGTTTTTT.

The chain employs TRBV4-2 and TRBJ2-3; TRBD2 matches 9 bases. Germline CDR1 reads LGHNA; CDR2 reads YNFKEQ. The CDR3 is made up of 16 amino acids. V lost 0 bases and J lost 6; bases outside the gene matches: 7. The CDR3 region is CASSQETRGRVDTQYF. Written as DNA, the CDR3 is TGTGCCAGCAGCCAAGAGACTCGCGGGAGGGTGGATACGCAGTATTTT.

The chain employs TRBV6-6 and TRBJ2-1, with D possibly matching TRBD2 (6 bases). CDR3 length equals 16 residues. The ends were cut back, 4 bases at V and 5 bases at J, with 18 bases in the middle. The V gene's germline CDR1 is MNHNY and CDR2 SVGAGI (reference sequence). The CDR3 DNA reads as TGTGCCAGCAGTTCCCTGGGACTGCGCCTCAACAATGAGCAGTTCTTC. It translates to CASSSLGLRLNNEQFF.

V is TRBV28 and J is TRBJ1-2; 7 bases fit TRBD1. V gave up 7 bases and J gave up 4 bases; unmatched junction bases: 15. The germline CDR1 and CDR2 sequences are MDHEN and SYDVKM. There are 16 residues in the CDR3. CDR3 loop: CASTPPGTVKIYGYTF. The CDR3 DNA reads TGTGCCAGCACCCCCCCTGGGACAGTGAAAATCTATGGCTACACCTTC.

The chain has TRBV4-1 and TRBJ2-5; D might be TRBD1 (6 bases). The J call may not be correct, given that the DNA end is closer to TRBJ2-7. The germline V gene encodes CDR1 MGHRA and CDR2 YSYEKL. CDR3 size: 14 residues. The CDR3 reads CASSQDRGGYEQYF. CDR3 in DNA: TGCGCCAGCAGCCAAGATCGAGGGGGCTACGAGCAGTACTTC.

In this sample, this clone turned up a few times. The V and J genes are TRBV27 and TRBJ1-5; 7 nucleotides align to TRBD1. The CDR3 covers 13 residues. Trimming at V came to 6 bases and at J to 11 bases, leaving 10 bases not matched to a gene. Germline loops: CDR1 MNHEY, CDR2 SMNVEV (reference sequence). The CDR3 protein is CASSLQGSRSQHF. CDR3 sequence (DNA): TGTGCCAGCAGCTTACAGGGGTCACGTTCCCAGCATTTT.

The V and J genes are TRBV9 and TRBJ1-1; D may be TRBD1 (5 bases). This CDR3 comprises 16 residues. Germline V gene data show CDR1 as SGDLS and CDR2 as YYNGEE. Trimming took off 2 bases at V and 0 bases at J, with 14 bases between the two ends. DNA for the CDR3: TGTGCCAGCAGCGTGGGTACAGGACGTGTGAACACTGAAGCTTTCTTT. It encodes CASSVGTGRVNTEAFF.

The chain couples TRBV29-1 to TRBJ2-2, with 10 nucleotides matching TRBD2. The CDR3 contains 15 residues. From germline, CDR1 is SQVTM and CDR2 ANQGSEA. V lost 7 bases to trimming and J lost 3 bases; unmatched junction nucleotides: 8. In DNA form, the CDR3 reads TGCAGCGCGCCTAGCGGGGGTACTCACACCGGGGAGCTGTTTTTT. Protein: CSAPSGGTHTGELFF.

This sequence joins TRBV1 and TRBJ1-5. TRBV1 is reported as a pseudogene. The CDR3 sequence is 20 residues long. CDR3 coding DNA: TGCACCAGCAGCTTTACCCCGGGTCCCGCAAGCGATGATGGCAATCAGCCCCAGCATTTT. It specifies CTSSFTPGPASDDGNQPQHF.

The chain recombines TRBV11-2 with TRBJ2-5; D may be TRBD1 (5 bases). CDR1 is SGHAT, CDR2 FQNNGV, per germline. This CDR3 is built from 14 residues. V lost 1 base and J lost 2, with 8 bases in between. CDR3 coding DNA: TGTGCCAGCAGCTTAGGGGGCCAGCAAGAGACCCAGTACTTC. It codes for CASSLGGQQETQYF.

About this clone: Other DNA sequences within the sample encode an identical CDR3. This CDR3 is CASSLGQGDTEAFF. Here the CDR3 DNA reads TGTGCCAGCAGCTTAGGGCAGGGGGACACTGAAGCTTTCTTT. The gene calls are TRBV7-9 and TRBJ1-1; 7 bases line up with TRBD1. The CDR3 runs 14 residues. J gave up 3 bases and V 1 base, and 2 bases lay outside the gene matches. CDR1 is SEHNR and CDR2 is FQNEAQ in the germline V gene (reference sequence).

The rearrangement links TRBV11-3 to TRBJ2-2; 9 bases are shared with TRBD1. The CDR3 contains 14 residues. V shed 9 bases, J shed 6 bases, and the junction held 8 bases outside the gene matches. Germline-derived CDR1 and CDR2 are SGHNT and YENEEA. The CDR3 DNA sequence: TGTGCCAGTAGGACAGGGGACCCCCCCGGGGAGCTGTTTTTT. Translation gives CASRTGDPPGELFF.

The V call is TRBV6-5, the J call TRBJ2-1; maybe TRBD1 (5 bases). Trimming cost V 6 bases and J 2 bases, with 14 bases left between them. CDR1 is MNHEY, CDR2 SVGAGI, per germline. This CDR3 is built from 15 residues. The CDR3 protein is CASRAPRVTYNEQFF. The CDR3 DNA sequence: TGTGCCAGCAGAGCCCCCAGGGTCACCTACAATGAGCAGTTCTTC.

The rearrangement links TRBV7-9 to TRBJ1-2; 9 nucleotides match TRBD1. There are 16 residues in the CDR3. Germline V gives CDR1 SEHNR, CDR2 FQNEAQ (reference sequence). V was pared by 5 bases and J by 7 bases, with 14 bases of the junction left unmatched. The CDR3 DNA reads as TGTGCCAGCAGCCTCGGCCCCGGGACAGGGTCGTCTGGCTACACCTTC. It codes for CASSLGPGTGSSGYTF.